The rows below give T cell receptor beta chains drawn from one sample of a study of circulating and synovial CD4+ cells in juvenile arthritis. The table came from immunoSEQ multiplex PCR; TCRdb's copy has only in-frame clones and leaves some out. The profile covers tens of thousands of clones, with over 95% appearing a single time and approximately 0.18% taken by the ten largest. Sequences were obtained from CD4+ T cells from blood. The origin of the receptors is a human donor with juvenile idiopathic arthritis. Each CDR3 is given with its conserved first and last residue. D genes are given only for firm matches. Expanded clones are given a class, and other clones once, few, many or no size at all.

d_call	clone_size	v_call	j_call	cdr3_aa	cdr3_nt
-	-	TRBV11-1	TRBJ2-3	CASSLGQALWADTQYF	TGTGCCAGCAGCTTAGGACAAGCCTTATGGGCAGATACGCAGTATTTT
TRBD2	-	TRBV2	TRBJ2-1	CASSSEGTRVNEQFF	TGTGCCAGTTCTTCGGAGGGGACTAGAGTCAATGAGCAGTTCTTC
TRBD1	-	TRBV29-1	TRBJ2-3	CSAPLRTGGTDTQYF	TGCAGCGCCCCACTAAGGACAGGGGGAACAGATACGCAGTATTTT
-	once	TRBV19	TRBJ1-2	CASSPSGEYGYTF	TGTGCCAGTAGTCCTTCAGGGGAATATGGCTACACCTTC
TRBD1	-	TRBV7-2	TRBJ1-3	CASSPTGTVRNTIYF	TGTGCCAGCAGCCCGACAGGGACAGTCCGAAACACCATATATTTT
-	-	TRBV18	TRBJ2-3	CASSELGDTQYF	TGTGCCAGCTCGGAACTAGGAGATACGCAGTATTTT
-	-	TRBV28	TRBJ2-1	CASSFLGAGDEQFF	TGTGCCAGCAGTTTCCTGGGGGCGGGTGATGAGCAGTTCTTC
TRBD2	-	TRBV7-2	TRBJ2-7	CASSLDRGVDEQYF	TGTGCCAGCAGCTTAGACCGGGGGGTCGACGAGCAGTACTTC
-	once	TRBV5-1	TRBJ1-1	CASSLHGTDTEAFF	TGCGCCAGCAGCTTACATGGGACTGACACTGAAGCTTTCTTT
TRBD2	-	TRBV11-2	TRBJ2-1	CASSLAGGGAIRRNEQFF	TGTGCCAGCAGCCTCGCTGGCGGGGGGGCCATTAGGAGGAATGAGCAGTTCTTC
TRBD1	-	TRBV28	TRBJ1-2	CASSWGQLYGYTF	TGTGCCAGCAGTTGGGGACAGCTGTATGGCTACACCTTC
TRBD2	-	TRBV6-1	TRBJ2-3	CASSDGGRMTDTQYF	TGTGCCAGCAGTGACGGCGGGAGGATGACAGATACGCAGTATTTT
TRBD1	-	TRBV15	TRBJ2-7	CATSSFWDRASYEQYF	TGTGCCACCAGCAGTTTCTGGGACAGAGCATCCTACGAGCAGTACTTC
-	-	TRBV5-8	TRBJ1-6	CASSLEEGSYNSPLHF	TGTGCCAGCAGCTTGGAGGAGGGGTCCTATAATTCACCCCTCCACTTT
TRBD2	-	TRBV19	TRBJ2-3	CASSNSGRTDTQYF	TGTGCCAGTAGTAATAGCGGGAGAACAGATACGCAGTATTTT
TRBD1	-	TRBV7-9	TRBJ1-2	CASSFHGQEMYGYTF	TGTGCCAGCAGCTTCCATGGACAGGAGATGTATGGCTACACCTTC
-	-	TRBV6-1	TRBJ2-7	CASSEPEYEQYF	TGTGCCAGCAGTGAACCAGAATACGAGCAGTACTTC
-	-	TRBV7-9	TRBJ2-3	CASTSRLESTDTQYF	TGTGCCAGCACCTCCCGACTTGAAAGCACAGATACGCAGTATTTT
-	-	TRBV6-1	TRBJ2-2	CASSELFGLAPGELFF	TGTGCCAGCAGTGAATTATTCGGTTTAGCTCCCGGGGAGCTGTTTTTT
-	-	TRBV19	TRBJ2-1	CASSIRQGGNNEQFF	TGTGCCAGTAGTATCCGTCAGGGCGGGAATAATGAGCAGTTCTTC
TRBD1	-	TRBV6-5	TRBJ2-5	CASSLGTGFGETQYF	TGTGCCAGCAGTCTTGGGACAGGGTTTGGGGAGACCCAGTACTTC
-	-	TRBV10-3	TRBJ1-6	CAISEFQDRDNSPLHF	TGTGCCATCAGTGAGTTCCAGGACAGAGATAATTCACCCCTCCACTTT
-	-	TRBV6-1	TRBJ2-7	CASSAYLGEQYF	TGTGCCAGCAGTGCCTATCTCGGCGAGCAGTACTTC
TRBD1	-	TRBV29-1	TRBJ1-5	CSVATGGNQPQHF	TGCAGCGTCGCGACAGGGGGGAATCAGCCCCAGCATTTT
-	-	TRBV7-4	TRBJ2-1	CASSPSTDEQFF	TGTGCCAGCAGCCCAAGTACAGATGAGCAGTTCTTC
-	-	TRBV6-1	TRBJ2-1	CASSAYGQISYNEQFF	TGTGCCAGCAGTGCCTATGGACAGATCTCCTACAATGAGCAGTTCTTC
-	-	TRBV7-2	TRBJ1-1	CASSLAGGAGGNTEAFF	TGTGCCAGCAGCTTAGCGGGCGGAGCGGGTGGGAACACTGAAGCTTTCTTT
TRBD1	-	TRBV6-1	TRBJ1-1	CASRRTGLDTEAFF	TGTGCCAGCAGGAGGACAGGGTTGGACACTGAAGCTTTCTTT
-	-	TRBV10-2	TRBJ2-1	CASRPRVRLYNEQFF	TGCGCCAGCAGACCTAGAGTTCGCCTTTACAATGAGCAGTTCTTC
-	-	TRBV7-3	TRBJ1-1	CASSLRHPRSGTEAFF	TGTGCCAGCAGCTTAAGGCACCCCCGAAGCGGCACTGAAGCTTTCTTT
TRBD2	once	TRBV30	TRBJ2-2	CAWMFLRTSGNTGELFF	TGTGCCTGGATGTTCCTACGAACTAGCGGAAACACCGGGGAGCTGTTTTTT